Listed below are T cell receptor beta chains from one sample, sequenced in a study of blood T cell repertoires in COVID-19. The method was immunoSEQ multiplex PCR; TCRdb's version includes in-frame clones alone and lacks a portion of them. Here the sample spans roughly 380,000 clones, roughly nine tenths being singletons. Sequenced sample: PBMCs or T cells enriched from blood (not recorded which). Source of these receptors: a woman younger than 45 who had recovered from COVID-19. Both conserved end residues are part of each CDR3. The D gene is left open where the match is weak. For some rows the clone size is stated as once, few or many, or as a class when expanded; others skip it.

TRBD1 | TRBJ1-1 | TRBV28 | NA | TGTGCCAGCAGTTTGAGTTGGGTAGGGACAGGAGAGAACACTGAAGCTTTCTTT | CASSLSWVGTGENTEAFF
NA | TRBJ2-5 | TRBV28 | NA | TGTGCCAGCAGTTTGGGAGGTTGGAGAGGAGAGACCCAGTACTTC | CASSLGGWRGETQYF
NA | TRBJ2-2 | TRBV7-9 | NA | TGTGCCAGCAGCCAGCTCGCCGGGCCGGGAGCCGGGGAGCTGTTTTTT | CASSQLAGPGAGELFF
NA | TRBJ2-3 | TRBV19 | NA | TGTGCCAGTACTCCCGACAGCCTCTCCACAGATACGCAGTATTTT | CASTPDSLSTDTQYF
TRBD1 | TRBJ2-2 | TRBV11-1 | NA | TGTGCCAGCAGATACGACAGGGGAACGAACACCGGGGAGCTGTTTTTT | CASRYDRGTNTGELFF
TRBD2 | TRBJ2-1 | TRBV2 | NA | TGTGCCAGCAGGGGGACTAGCGGGAGACGGGGAAGCTCCTACAATGAGCAGTTCTTC | CASRGTSGRRGSSYNEQFF
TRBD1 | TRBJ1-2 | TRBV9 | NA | TGTGCCAGCAGCGTAGACACAGGGGTCGGCTACACCTTC | CASSVDTGVGYTF
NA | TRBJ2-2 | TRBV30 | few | TGTGCCTGGAGTGTACGACAGGCGCTCACCGGGGAGCTGTTTTTT | CAWSVRQALTGELFF
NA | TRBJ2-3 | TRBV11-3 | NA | TGTGCCAGCGGCCCTCTGGGCACAGATACGCAGTATTTT | CASGPLGTDTQYF
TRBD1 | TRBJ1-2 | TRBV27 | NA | TGTGCCAGCAGTCCCTCCCGACAGGGGGCGCGGTATGGCTACACCTTC | CASSPSRQGARYGYTF
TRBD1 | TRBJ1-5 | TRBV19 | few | TGTGCCAGTAGTATAGAGGGCAGGGGGAGTCAGCCCCAGCATTTT | CASSIEGRGSQPQHF
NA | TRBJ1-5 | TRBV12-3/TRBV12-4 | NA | TGTGCCAGCAGTAAATATCCTCAGCCCCAGCATTTT | CASSKYPQPQHF
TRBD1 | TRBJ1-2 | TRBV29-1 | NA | TGCAGCGTTAACAGTGGACAGGGGGACTACAGGGGCTACACCTTC | CSVNSGQGDYRGYTF
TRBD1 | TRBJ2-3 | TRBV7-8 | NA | TGTGCCAGCAGCTTAGCGGAGACAGGGAGCACAGATACGCAGTATTTT | CASSLAETGSTDTQYF
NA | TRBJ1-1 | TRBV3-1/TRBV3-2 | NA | TGTGCCAGCAGCAAACAACAGCCGAACACTGAAGCTTTCTTT | CASSKQQPNTEAFF
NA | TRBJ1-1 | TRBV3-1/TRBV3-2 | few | TGTGCCAGCAGCCGCCCGGGGGGTGGTACTGAAGCTTTCTTT | CASSRPGGGTEAFF
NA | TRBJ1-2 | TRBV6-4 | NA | TGTGCCAGCAGTGACTCAGACCGAGGCGGCTACACCTTC | CASSDSDRGGYTF
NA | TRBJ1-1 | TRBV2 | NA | TGTGCCAGCAGTGAAAAGGGGACATTAAACACTGAAGCTTTCTTT | CASSEKGTLNTEAFF
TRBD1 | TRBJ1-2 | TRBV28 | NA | TGTGCCAGCAGTTGGGGACAGAACTATGGCTACACCTTC | CASSWGQNYGYTF
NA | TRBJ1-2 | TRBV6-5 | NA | TGTGCCAGCAGTTACTCAGGGGGTCATGGCTACACCTTC | CASSYSGGHGYTF
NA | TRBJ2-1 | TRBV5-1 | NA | TGCGCCAGCAGCTCCCAGGGCTATGAGCAGTTCTTC | CASSSQGYEQFF
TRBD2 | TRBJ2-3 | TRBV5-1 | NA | TGCGCCAGCACCCTGGGGGGGGACACAGATACGCAGTATTTT | CASTLGGDTDTQYF
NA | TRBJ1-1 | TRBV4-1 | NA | TGCGCCAGCAGCCAAGATAACAGCCTCATGAACACTGAAGCTTTCTTT | CASSQDNSLMNTEAFF